Listed here are 17 T cell receptor beta chains from one sample, sequenced in a study of blood T cell repertoires in COVID-19. Here immunoSEQ multiplex PCR was the method, and the copy in TCRdb shows in-frame clones only, minus some. The data hold more than 75,000 clones, with under 90% observed a single time. Sequencing used peripheral blood. These receptors were collected from a human donor in a cohort sampled during active COVID-19.

This rearrangement joins TRBV29-1 to TRBJ1-2; 8 bases line up with TRBD1. CDR1 SQVTM and CDR2 ANQGSEA come from the germline V gene. J gave up 4 bases and V 4 bases, and 5 bases lay outside the gene matches. The CDR3 is made up of 13 amino acids. Written as DNA, the CDR3 is TGCAGCGTTGGGGGGGACAGGACCTATGGCTACACCTTC. Amino acid sequence: CSVGGDRTYGYTF.

The rearrangement uses TRBV7-3 and TRBJ1-1, with TRBD1 matching 9 bases. V lost 4 bases, J lost 4 bases, and 4 bases stayed unmatched. The CDR3 sequence is 14 residues long. The germline V gene encodes CDR1 SGHTA and CDR2 FQGTGA. The DNA for the CDR3 is TGTGCCAGCAGCTCAGGGACAGGGAGCACTGAAGCTTTCTTT. It yields the protein CASSSGTGSTEAFF.

V is TRBV7-8 and J is TRBJ1-1; D remains ambiguous. The CDR3 is 18 amino acids. V was shortened by 1 base and J by 3 bases, with 21 bases between the two germline ends. Germline V CDR1 and CDR2: SGHVS, FQNEAQ. The DNA of the CDR3 is TGTGCCAGCAGCTTAGGCTTTGGGAGCGGAGGGAGGCACACTGAAGCTTTCTTT. Protein: CASSLGFGSGGRHTEAFF. The full variable domain, in which reference TRBV7-8 and TRBJ1-1 provide the parts outside the CDR3, is GAGVSQSPRYKVAKRGQDVALRCDPISGHVSLFWYQQALGQGPEFLTYFQNEAQLDKSGLPSDRFFAERPEGSVSTLKIQRTQQEDSAVYLCASSLGFGSGGRHTEAFFGQGTRLTVV.

V usage is TRBV14 and J usage is TRBJ2-3; 8 bases are a match to TRBD2. V was pared by 4 bases and J by 6 bases, with 6 bases of the junction left unmatched. This CDR3 has 14 residues. Germline V CDR1 and CDR2: SGHDN, FVKESK. This CDR3 reads CASSPGGPSDTQYF. The CDR3 bases are TGTGCCAGCAGCCCGGGGGGGCCTTCGGATACGCAGTATTTT.

The chain carries TRBV25-1 and TRBJ1-3; the D gene is possibly TRBD1 (6 bases). V was clipped by 2 bases and J by 2 bases, with 13 bases between them. This CDR3 is 16 amino acids long. Germline CDR1 MGHDK, CDR2 SYGVNS. The CDR3 sequence: CASSEQGRTPGNTIYF. The DNA for the CDR3 is TGTGCCAGCAGTGAACAGGGGAGAACTCCTGGAAACACCATATATTTT.

This clone appeared once. J is TRBJ1-2 and V is TRBV27, with D perhaps TRBD1 (5 bases). The V and J ends lost 3 bases and 1 base respectively, with 12 bases between them. Germline lookup yields CDR1 MNHEY and CDR2 SMNVEV (reference sequence). The CDR3 extends over 15 amino acids. CDR3 DNA sequence: TGTGCCAGCAGTTTTGGCGGGACTCTTAACTATGGCTACACCTTC. Translation: CASSFGGTLNYGYTF.

The chain employs TRBV27 and TRBJ1-2; D might be TRBD1 (5 bases). CDR3 length equals 13 residues. With 2 bases removed from V and 5 bases from J, the gap between germline ends came to 9 bases. Germline lookup yields CDR1 MNHEY and CDR2 SMNVEV (reference sequence). CDR3 sequence reads: CASSLAGSYGYTF. The DNA for the CDR3 is TGTGCCAGCAGTTTAGCAGGGTCGTATGGCTACACCTTC.

The rearrangement links TRBV6-5 to TRBJ2-1; possibly TRBD2 for D (5 bases). V was shortened by 7 bases and J by 0 bases, with 10 bases between the two germline ends. The length of the CDR3 is 14 residues. Germline loops: CDR1 MNHEY, CDR2 SVGAGI. DNA for the CDR3: TGTGCCAGCATTTCGAGGGACTCCTACAATGAGCAGTTCTTC. Translation gives CASISRDSYNEQFF.

V gene TRBV27 combines with J gene TRBJ2-1, with 8 bases identical to TRBD1. CDR3 length: 15 amino acids. V dropped 2 bases and J dropped 4; count of bases not matched to a gene: 4. Per the germline V gene, CDR1 is MNHEY and CDR2 is SMNVEV (reference sequence). The CDR3 sequence: CASSLNRGAYNEQFF. The CDR3 nucleotides read TGTGCCAGCAGTTTAAACAGGGGGGCGTACAATGAGCAGTTCTTC.

This chain uses TRBV6-5 with TRBJ2-3; maybe TRBD2 (5 bases). V was clipped by 6 bases and J by 5 bases, with 12 bases between them. The length of the CDR3 is 13 residues. Germline V gene data show CDR1 as MNHEY and CDR2 as SVGAGI. DNA of the CDR3: TGTGCCAGCAGAAGATTCGGGATAGATACGCAGTATTTT. Its protein is CASRRFGIDTQYF.

The chain carries TRBV7-6 and TRBJ2-7; maybe TRBD2 (6 bases). The length of the CDR3 is 16 residues. Trimming pared 1 base from V and 5 bases from J, leaving 18 bases between. Per the germline V gene, CDR1 is SGHVS and CDR2 is FNYEAQ. The CDR3 DNA reads TGTGCCAGCAGCTTAGTAGGGGAGGCGGCACAGAACGAGCAGTACTTC. This gives the protein CASSLVGEAAQNEQYF.

This clone was found a few times. The CDR3 spells CASSLARRGTEAFF. The CDR3 coding sequence is TGTGCCAGCAGCTTAGCGCGGCGGGGGACTGAAGCTTTCTTT. This chain links TRBV7-8 with TRBJ1-1; possible D gene TRBD1, 5 bases. This CDR3 comprises 14 residues. The V gene lost 0 bases and the J gene lost 5 bases, with 10 bases spanning the gap. Germline V gene lookup returns CDR1 SGHVS and CDR2 FQNEAQ. The variable domain in full, completed from reference TRBV7-8 and TRBJ1-1, reads GAGVSQSPRYKVAKRGQDVALRCDPISGHVSLFWYQQALGQGPEFLTYFQNEAQLDKSGLPSDRFFAERPEGSVSTLKIQRTQQEDSAVYLCASSLARRGTEAFFGQGTRLTVV.

CDR3 nucleotides: TGTGCCAGCAGCCAGGTGAGGGGGCCAGATACGCAGTATTTT. Translation: CASSQVRGPDTQYF. The V gene is TRBV5-4, the J gene TRBJ2-3, with TRBD1 matching over 7 bases. The CDR3 covers 14 residues. Germline values: CDR1 SGHNT, CDR2 YYREEE (reference sequence). The ends lost 4 bases at V and 4 bases at J; junction bases unmatched: 6.

The chain uses TRBV3-1 (or the pseudogene TRBV3-2) and TRBJ1-2, with D unclear. Germline CDR1 LGHDT, CDR2 YNNKEL (reference sequence). The CDR3 covers 11 residues. V shed 4 bases and J shed 4 bases, with 4 bases lying between them. The CDR3 protein is CASSRGYGYTF. The CDR3 DNA is TGTGCCAGCAGCCGAGGCTATGGCTACACCTTC.

The V and J genes are TRBV12-3 or TRBV12-4 and TRBJ2-1, with D unresolved. The CDR3 sequence is 12 residues long. Trimming shortened V by 7 bases and J by 5 bases, and 9 bases separated the two germline ends. CDR3 nucleotides: TGTGCCAGCATGGCGGCAAACAATGAGCAGTTCTTC. This gives the protein CASMAANNEQFF.

The V gene is TRBV7-7, the J gene TRBJ1-3; D might be TRBD1 (6 bases). The CDR3 spans 14 residues. V lost 5 bases and J 6 bases, leaving 14 bases between the germline ends. CDR1 is SSHAT, CDR2 FNYEAQ, per germline (reference sequence). The CDR3, as DNA: TGTGCCAGCAGCCCGGGACAAGGACAAAACACCATATATTTT. Protein product: CASSPGQGQNTIYF. Based on the CDR3 plus reference TRBV7-7 and TRBJ1-3, the full variable domain is GAGVSQSPRYKVTKRGQDVTLRCDPISSHATLYWYQQALGQGPEFLTYFNYEAQPDKSGLPSDRFSAERPEGSISTLTIQRTEQRDSAMYRCASSPGQGQNTIYFGEGSWLTVV.

This clone was detected only once. The gene calls are TRBV24-1 and TRBJ1-2; D is perhaps TRBD1 (6 bases). CDR1 and CDR2 (germline): KGHDR, SFDVKD. The CDR3 extends over 13 amino acids. The germline V and J ends were trimmed by 4 bases and 4 bases, with 9 bases remaining between them. The CDR3 protein is CATSEGQPYGYTF. DNA of the CDR3: TGTGCCACCAGTGAAGGACAGCCCTATGGCTACACCTTC.